The sequence of this TCR beta chain was determined in a study of cytomegalovirus exposure and HLA in healthy donors. A multiplex PCR was run with 60 Vbeta primers and 13 Jbeta primers. This table comes from immunoSEQ multiplex PCR, and its TCRdb copy is limited to in-frame clones, with some not included. The repertoire has roughly 220,000 clones, about 74% of them found once; the top ten carry about 1.9%. Trimming at V came to 4 bases and at J to 0 bases, leaving 6 bases not matched to a gene. Germline loops: CDR1 LGHNA, CDR2 YNFKEQ. The CDR3 runs to 16 residues. The sample was PBMCs. The receptor was isolated from a woman aged 30 to 39 in good health and CMV-seronegative. The chain couples TRBV4-2 to TRBJ2-4; 7 positions agree with TRBD1. The CDR3 nucleotides read TGTGCCAGCAGCCCTCAACAGGGGCTAGCCAAAAACATTCAGTACTTC. It specifies CASSPQQGLAKNIQYF.